The 27 T cell receptor beta chains below all came from one sample that was sequenced in a study of Ad26.COV2.S vaccination and SARS-CoV-2 variants. Method: immunoSEQ multiplex PCR; TCRdb's copy keeps in-frame clones and lacks some. The data hold some 400,000 clones, with about nine tenths observed a single time. Treatment noted: approximately 18 received Ad26.COV2.S at low or high dose, single or two shots; several received placebo; per-sample allocation not given. Day 63 following the first vaccine or placebo injection was when the samples were taken. Material: peripheral blood, obtained in a trial of Ad26.COV2.S vaccine versus placebo. The receptors were gathered from a person aged 18-60 years who received the Ad26.COV2.S COVID-19 vaccine or a placebo.

The V and J genes are TRBV7-7 and TRBJ2-1, with 11 bases fitting TRBD2. CDR1 and CDR2 from the germline V gene are SSHAT and FNYEAQ (reference sequence). Losses at the gene ends were 4 bases for V and 10 bases for J; bases not matched to a gene: 15. This CDR3 contains 17 residues. The CDR3 spells CASSSASPTSGRREQFF. The CDR3 DNA reads TGTGCCAGCAGCTCTGCGAGCCCAACTAGCGGGAGAAGGGAGCAGTTCTTC.

On this clone itself: Mismatch with germline at one junction end may stem from a read error. V is TRBV7-7 and J is TRBJ2-3; tentatively, D is TRBD2 (6 bases). From germline, CDR1 is SSHAT and CDR2 FNYEAQ (reference sequence). The CDR3 spans 15 residues. The CDR3 region has the DNA TGTGCTAGCACCAATTTTGCGACTAGTCTGGATACGCAGTATTTT. The encoded protein is CASTNFATSLDTQYF.

The V and J genes are TRBV6-1 and TRBJ1-1; D is ambiguous. V was trimmed by 3 bases and J by 0 bases, leaving 8 bases between them. The CDR3 is made up of 14 amino acids. CDR1 and CDR2 (germline): MNHNS, SASEGT. This chain's CDR3 is CASSDRIMNTEAFF. CDR3 nucleotide sequence: TGTGCCAGCAGTGACAGAATCATGAACACTGAAGCTTTCTTT.

For this clone: This sample also contains other DNA sequences that code for the same CDR3. The rearrangement joins TRBV20-1 to TRBJ2-5; unclear D gene. The CDR3 sequence is 11 residues long. Germline assignment: CDR1 DFQATT and CDR2 SNEGSKA (reference sequence). Trimming stripped 6 bases from V and 2 bases from J, with 7 bases between. CDR3 amino acids: CSAGGQETQYF. CDR3 nucleotide sequence: TGCAGTGCGGGTGGGCAAGAGACCCAGTACTTC.

This rearrangement joins TRBV9 to TRBJ1-3; 7 bases line up with TRBD1. Trimming at V came to 0 bases and at J to 9 bases, leaving 6 bases not matched to a gene. CDR3 length equals 14 residues. From germline, CDR1 is SGDLS and CDR2 YYNGEE. CDR3 region: CASSVGTQGGTIYF. In DNA, the CDR3 is TGTGCCAGCAGCGTAGGCACTCAGGGGGGCACCATATATTTT.

This clone showed up just once. The chain joins TRBV10-1 to TRBJ2-1; TRBD2 matches at 16 bases. Germline V gives CDR1 WNHNN, CDR2 SYGVQD (reference sequence). Trimming took 3 bases from V and 9 from J; bases not matched to a gene: 14. The CDR3 contains 19 residues. CDR3 bases: TGCGCCAGCAGTGACCCCTCCGGGACTAGCGGGAGGGCCTTCACTGAGCAGTTCTTC. This translates into CASSDPSGTSGRAFTEQFF.

The rearrangement uses TRBV6-5 and TRBJ1-1; TRBD1 might be the D (6 bases). The CDR3 consists of 15 residues. V was cut by 6 bases and J by 1 base, with 15 bases left in between. Germline V CDR1 and CDR2: MNHEY, SVGAGI. DNA of the CDR3: TGTGCCAGCAGGGGTACAGGGAGAAAGAACACTGAAGCTTTCTTT. This encodes CASRGTGRKNTEAFF.

This chain joins TRBV30 and TRBJ1-5; 8 bases are a match to TRBD1. CDR1 and CDR2 from the germline V gene are GTSNPN and SVGIG (reference sequence). This CDR3 region has 14 residues. V shed 3 bases and J 4 bases; nucleotides not matched to a gene: 5. The CDR3 protein is CAWRGQASNQPQHF. CDR3 DNA: TGTGCCTGGAGGGGACAGGCGTCGAATCAGCCCCAGCATTTT.

This sequence joins TRBV24-1 and TRBJ1-2; D is ambiguous. V was trimmed by 0 bases and J by 2 bases, leaving 6 bases between them. CDR3 length equals 14 residues. Germline V gene lookup returns CDR1 KGHDR and CDR2 SFDVKD. CDR3 residues: CATSDLRGNYGYTF. The CDR3 coding sequence is TGTGCCACCAGTGATTTGCGAGGGAACTATGGCTACACCTTC.

The J gene is TRBJ1-3, the V gene TRBV7-9; D is uncertain. Germline values: CDR1 SEHNR, CDR2 FQNEAQ (reference sequence). Trimming stripped 1 base from V and 8 bases from J, with 15 bases between. The CDR3 totals 15 residues. The chain's CDR3 is CASSLVGRSWDTIYF. CDR3 nucleotides: TGTGCCAGCAGCTTAGTGGGCAGGTCGTGGGACACCATATATTTT. Full variable domain (remainder filled in from reference TRBV7-9 and TRBJ1-3): DTGVSQNPRHKITKRGQNVTFRCDPISEHNRLYWYRQTLGQGPEFLTYFQNEAQLEKSRLLSDRFSAERPKGSFSTLEIQRTEQGDSAMYLCASSLVGRSWDTIYFGEGSWLTVV.

The rearrangement joins TRBV19 to TRBJ1-1; no firm D call. This CDR3 spans 11 amino acids. Germline V lookup: CDR1 LNHDA, CDR2 SQIVND (reference sequence). Trimming took 6 bases from V and 2 from J, leaving 4 bases between them. The DNA for the CDR3 is TGTGCCAGTAGGATTAACACTGAAGCTTTCTTT. It translates to CASRINTEAFF.

A note on this clone: At one end the junction does not follow the germline gene, possibly because of a read error. V is TRBV15 and J is TRBJ2-7, with D possibly being TRBD1 (6 bases). The CDR3 contains 15 residues. Germline-derived CDR1 and CDR2 are LNHNV and YYDKDF (reference sequence). This CDR3 reads CATSPFPGHSFEQYF. For the CDR3, the DNA is TGTGCCACCAGCCCCTTTCCGGGACACTCCTTCGAGCAGTACTTC.

This chain connects TRBV25-1 to TRBJ1-5; possible D gene TRBD1, 6 bases. Germline loops: CDR1 MGHDK, CDR2 SYGVNS. The V gene lost 6 bases and the J gene lost 8 bases, with 11 bases spanning the gap. The CDR3 runs 12 residues. This CDR3 reads CASRGHQEPQHF. CDR3 DNA sequence: TGTGCCAGCAGGGGACACCAGGAGCCCCAGCATTTT.

This clone was counted once. As DNA, the CDR3 is TGTGCCAGCAGCTTTCGGACAGGGCCGGGGGAGCAGTACTTC. It codes for CASSFRTGPGEQYF. V usage is TRBV5-8 and J usage is TRBJ2-7, with 8 bases that match TRBD1. This CDR3 region has 14 residues. Trimming at V came to 2 bases and at J to 7 bases, leaving 8 bases not matched to a gene. CDR1 and CDR2 from the germline V gene are SGHTS and YDEGEE. Together with reference TRBV5-8 and TRBJ2-7, the CDR3 gives the full variable domain: EAGVTQSPTHLIKTRGQQATLRCSPISGHTSVYWYQQALGLGLQFLLWYDEGEERNRGNFPPRFSGRQFPNYSSELNVNALELEDSALYLCASSFRTGPGEQYFGPGTRLTVT.

The chain employs TRBV2 and TRBJ1-1; 8 bases map to TRBD1. Germline V gene sequence: CDR1 SNHLY, CDR2 FYNNEI. V shed 5 bases, J shed 5 bases, and the junction held 7 bases outside the gene matches. This CDR3 comprises 14 residues. The CDR3 loop is CASSLDRGRTEAFF. The CDR3 DNA follows: TGTGCCAGCAGTCTAGACAGGGGACGGACTGAAGCTTTCTTT.

This sequence joins TRBV11-3 and TRBJ1-1; D remains unclear. Trimming removed 4 bases from V and 8 bases from J, with 14 bases in between. The CDR3 consists of 13 residues. Germline CDR1 is SGHNT and CDR2 is YENEEA. This chain's CDR3 is CASSSQGSPEAFF. DNA for the CDR3: TGTGCCAGCAGCTCCCAAGGATCTCCGGAAGCTTTCTTT.

In the case of this clone: This sample includes further DNA sequences coding for the same CDR3. This chain links TRBV28 with TRBJ2-3; D unclear. CDR1 and CDR2 (germline): MDHEN, SYDVKM. This CDR3 has 11 amino acids. The germline V and J ends were trimmed by 6 bases and 3 bases, with 4 bases remaining between them. The CDR3 spells CASSLTDTQYF. The CDR3 coding sequence is TGTGCCAGCAGCCTGACAGATACGCAGTATTTT.

The chain employs TRBV19 and TRBJ1-5, with a tentative D call TRBD1 (5 bases). This CDR3 has 15 amino acids. With 1 base removed from V and 0 bases from J, the gap between germline ends came to 7 bases. Germline assignment: CDR1 LNHDA and CDR2 SQIVND (reference sequence). The chain's CDR3 is CASSIGRDSNQPQHF. CDR3 nucleotide sequence: TGTGCCAGTAGTATAGGCAGGGATAGCAATCAGCCCCAGCATTTT.

This chain connects TRBV10-1 to TRBJ1-2, with a tentative D call TRBD1 (6 bases). Germline assignment: CDR1 WNHNN and CDR2 SYGVQD (reference sequence). Trimming left V 4 bases short and J 3 bases short, with 9 bases between. The CDR3 spans 13 residues. As DNA, the CDR3 is TGCGCCAGCAGTGCCAGGACAGACTATGGCTACACCTTC. This codes for CASSARTDYGYTF.

This rearrangement joins TRBV11-3 to TRBJ2-2; D perhaps matches TRBD1 (6 bases). Trimming took off 3 bases at V and 2 bases at J, with 10 bases between the two ends. Germline-derived CDR1 and CDR2 are SGHNT and YENEEA. The CDR3 totals 15 residues. CDR3 nucleotides: TGTGCCAGCAGCTTGAACAGGGTTAACACCGGGGAGCTGTTTTTT. Amino acids: CASSLNRVNTGELFF. Using reference TRBV11-3 and TRBJ2-2 for the parts outside the CDR3, the full variable domain is EAGVVQSPRYKIIEKKQPVAFWCNPISGHNTLYWYLQNLGQGPELLIRYENEEAVDDSQLPKDRFSAERLKGVDSTLKIQPAELGDSAVYLCASSLNRVNTGELFFGEGSRLTVL.

The gene calls are TRBV30 and TRBJ1-2; 8 positions match TRBD1. The germline V gene encodes CDR1 GTSNPN and CDR2 SVGIG (reference sequence). Losses at the gene ends were 6 bases for V and 7 bases for J; bases not matched to a gene: 7. The CDR3 length is 12 residues. The CDR3 nucleotides read TGTGCCTGTTACAGGGGGATAAGTGGCTACACCTTC. Translating it yields CACYRGISGYTF.

This chain links TRBV15 with TRBJ2-1; 8 nucleotides match TRBD2. The CDR3 is made up of 16 amino acids. The germline V gene has CDR1 LNHNV and CDR2 YYDKDF (reference sequence). V shed 3 bases, J shed 2 bases, and the junction held 6 bases outside the gene matches. The CDR3 protein is CATSRSAGGTYNEQFF. As DNA, the CDR3 is TGTGCCACCAGCAGGAGTGCGGGAGGAACCTACAATGAGCAGTTCTTC. The variable domain in full, with the rest retrieved from reference TRBV15 and TRBJ2-1, is DAMVIQNPRYQVTQFGKPVTLSCSQTLNHNVMYWYQQKSSQAPKLLFHYYDKDFNNEADTPDNFQSRRPNTSFCFLDIRSPGLGDTAMYLCATSRSAGGTYNEQFFGPGTRLTVL.

The chain carries TRBV28 and TRBJ2-4; tentatively, D is TRBD1 (6 bases). The CDR3 sequence is 17 residues long. Germline lookup yields CDR1 MDHEN and CDR2 SYDVKM. V was pared by 8 bases and J by 1 base, with 21 bases between. DNA of the CDR3: TGTGCCAGCCTTGGCACCGTGGGGGCTCGGGCCAAAAACATTCAGTACTTC. Translating it yields CASLGTVGARAKNIQYF.

The V and J genes are TRBV10-1 and TRBJ2-3; 9 bases map to TRBD2. The length of the CDR3 is 16 residues. The germline V gene encodes CDR1 WNHNN and CDR2 SYGVQD (reference sequence). The trim removed 3 bases at V and 6 bases at J, leaving 10 bases unmatched. CDR3: CASSDLKREAADTQYF. In nucleotides, the CDR3 is TGCGCCAGCAGTGACCTGAAGCGGGAGGCGGCGGATACGCAGTATTTT.

In its sample, this clone was seen once. The chain combines TRBV23-1 with TRBJ1-1; D not certain. TRBV23-1 is an open reading frame, and its role is uncertain. Trimming removed 4 bases from V and 0 bases from J, with 15 bases in between. This CDR3 has 16 residues. The CDR3 protein is CASSPNWTRMNTEAFF. CDR3 DNA: TGCGCCAGCAGTCCCAATTGGACGAGAATGAACACTGAAGCTTTCTTT.

The rearrangement uses TRBV7-9 and TRBJ2-2; D unresolved. The CDR3 loop spans 11 amino acids. The V gene lost 5 bases and the J gene lost 11 bases, with 9 bases spanning the gap. Germline V gene sequence: CDR1 SEHNR, CDR2 FQNEAQ (reference sequence). The CDR3 protein is CASSIGPELFF. CDR3 bases: TGTGCCAGCAGCATAGGCCCTGAGCTGTTTTTT.

The chain is built from TRBV25-1 and TRBJ2-3; perhaps TRBD1 as D (6 bases). Germline CDR1 and CDR2: MGHDK and SYGVNS. Trimming took 2 bases from V and 1 from J, leaving 16 bases between them. The CDR3 consists of 17 residues. This chain's CDR3 is CASSEPGATSGTDTQYF. The CDR3 DNA follows: TGTGCCAGCAGTGAACCAGGGGCGACGAGCGGCACAGATACGCAGTATTTT.